This TCR beta chain was profiled in a study of T-cell reconstitution after alpha-beta-depleted transplantation in children. Study-wide results and limits: Several hundred expanded graft clones reportedly supplied alpha-beta T cells about two months after transplant. Some patients' high day-60 TCRbeta diversity was traced to surviving recipient T cells and thymic progenitors. At one year after transplant, newly produced T cells mostly accounted for T-cell counts and diversity.

This sample's TCRbeta library carried unique molecular identifier barcodes. TCRdb reprocessed the PCR reads with MiXCR, giving one entry per CDR3 protein. Here the sample spans around 140,000 distinct CDR3 sequences, more than 8% being singletons. Between the trimmed V and J ends, which lost 3 bases and 4 bases, there was a span of 6 bases. This CDR3 is built from 12 residues. Germline assignment: CDR1 SEHNR and CDR2 FQNEAQ (reference sequence). This clonotype was detected many times. The antigen remains unidentified. The rearrangement uses TRBV7-9 and TRBJ1-2; D is unclear. The sequence came from a female patient under 10 years old who had a stem cell transplant for congenital amegakaryocytic thrombocytopenia, so the T cells may come from the graft donor. The input for sequencing was PBMCs, mostly from graft donor cells, taken 180 days after TCRalphabeta/CD19-depleted stem cell transplant. CDR3 region: CASSLVSYGYTF. CDR3 DNA: TGTGCCAGCAGCTTGGTTTCCTATGGCTACACCTTC.